The 20 T cell receptor beta chains listed next were all sequenced from one sample in a study of beta chain features in type 1 diabetes. The isolated RNA, all of it, was reverse transcribed, so expressed TCRB transcripts were what got sequenced. Profiled with immunoSEQ multiplex PCR; TCRdb holds only in-frame clones, not every one. This sample has 640,000 or so clones; over 12% occur once, and the top ten carry 0.035% to 0.04%. These receptors are not linked to any known antigen. Whole-study results and caveats: There was a moderate but significant shortening of TCRB CDR3s in all four CD4+ subsets of Type 1 diabetes patients.

The specimen sequenced was naive CD4+ T cells from blood. The receptors come from a man aged 18 to 29 with type 1 diabetes.

This clone turned up a few times. V and J are TRBV7-9 and TRBJ1-3; no clear D. Germline lookup yields CDR1 SEHNR and CDR2 FQNEAQ (reference sequence). The V end was cut by 5 bases, the J end by 4 bases, with 3 bases between. The CDR3 runs 11 residues. DNA for the CDR3: TGTGCCAGCAGCCAGGGAAACACCATATATTTT. Protein sequence: CASSQGNTIYF.

This clone was counted between two and nine times. The chain carries TRBV10-3 and TRBJ1-2; no clear D gene. Germline V gene sequence: CDR1 ENHRY, CDR2 SYGVKD. The CDR3 is made up of 13 amino acids. Trimming pared 4 bases from V and 5 bases from J, leaving 11 bases between. The CDR3 DNA sequence: TGTGCCATCAGTGGGGGAGAGGCGTATGGCTACACCTTC. It is translated as CAISGGEAYGYTF.

This clone was seen more than once but under ten times. The V gene is TRBV5-6, the J gene TRBJ2-4; a weak D match, TRBD1 (6 bases). V lost 3 bases and J 6 bases, leaving 13 bases between the germline ends. The CDR3 is made up of 14 amino acids. The germline V gene encodes CDR1 SGHDT and CDR2 YYEEEE. The CDR3 nucleotides are TGTGCCAGCAGCTCAAGGCAGGGGAGAAACATTCAGTACTTC. Its protein product is CASSSRQGRNIQYF.

This clone was recorded a few times. V gene TRBV5-1 combines with J gene TRBJ2-1; 7 nucleotides align to TRBD2. The ends lost 2 bases at V and 3 bases at J; junction bases unmatched: 5. The CDR3 has 15 residues. Germline lookup yields CDR1 SGHRS and CDR2 YFSETQ. The CDR3 protein is CASSFGGSYYNEQFF. In nucleotides, the CDR3 is TGCGCCAGCAGCTTTGGCGGGAGCTACTACAATGAGCAGTTCTTC.

This clone was seen only a few times. The gene calls are TRBV23-1 and TRBJ1-2; no firm D call. TRBV23-1 has ORF status, its function being uncertain. The V gene lost 6 bases and the J gene lost 4 bases, with 9 bases spanning the gap. The CDR3 totals 12 residues. The CDR3 spells CASRHHTYGYTF. CDR3 coding DNA: TGCGCCAGCAGACACCATACCTATGGCTACACCTTC.

The chain is built from TRBV27 and TRBJ2-7, with 11 bases fitting TRBD2. V shed 6 bases, J shed 2 bases, and the junction held 3 bases outside the gene matches. This CDR3 has 14 amino acids. Per the germline V gene, CDR1 is MNHEY and CDR2 is SMNVEV (reference sequence). The chain's CDR3 is CASRLLAGAYEQYF. CDR3 in DNA: TGTGCCAGCAGACTACTAGCGGGAGCCTACGAGCAGTACTTC.

The chain links TRBV2 to TRBJ2-1; D is undetermined. The CDR3 covers 13 residues. V was pared by 3 bases and J by 2 bases, with 5 bases between. Per the germline V gene, CDR1 is SNHLY and CDR2 is FYNNEI. CDR3 DNA sequence: TGTGCCAGCAGTGAGTTCACCTACAATGAGCAGTTCTTC. The encoded protein is CASSEFTYNEQFF.

A few counts support this clone. This chain connects TRBV4-1 to TRBJ2-5; TRBD2 agrees at 11 bases. Germline assignment: CDR1 MGHRA and CDR2 YSYEKL. This CDR3 contains 16 residues. Trimming removed 4 bases from V and 1 base from J; junction bases left unmatched: 5. DNA for the CDR3: TGCGCCAGCAGCCCCCCAGGGACTAGCGGCCAAGAGACCCAGTACTTC. It specifies CASSPPGTSGQETQYF.

This clone was seen more than once but under ten times. This chain joins TRBV2 and TRBJ1-1; TRBD1 aligns across 8 bases. V shed 4 bases, J shed 5 bases, and the junction held 3 bases outside the gene matches. The CDR3 has 13 amino acids. The germline V gene has CDR1 SNHLY and CDR2 FYNNEI. CDR3 nucleotide sequence: TGTGCCAGCAGTGCCGGACAGGGAACTGAAGCTTTCTTT. This gives the protein CASSAGQGTEAFF.

This clone was counted a few times. The V and J genes are TRBV7-9 and TRBJ2-3; perhaps TRBD2 as D (5 bases). The CDR3 runs to 17 residues. V lost 0 bases and J 6 bases, leaving 19 bases between the germline ends. The germline V gene has CDR1 SEHNR and CDR2 FQNEAQ (reference sequence). Written as DNA, the CDR3 is TGTGCCAGCAGCTTAGCGAGGATAAACTCTCCGGGGGATACGCAGTATTTT. Its translation: CASSLARINSPGDTQYF.

The CDR3 sequence is CAWSVSRTNRFSYEQYF. For the CDR3, the DNA is TGTGCCTGGAGTGTCTCTAGGACCAACCGCTTCTCCTACGAGCAGTACTTC. This chain uses TRBV30 with TRBJ2-7, with D unresolved. V lost 0 bases and J 0 bases, leaving 18 bases between the germline ends. The germline V gene encodes CDR1 GTSNPN and CDR2 SVGIG (reference sequence). This CDR3 is built from 17 residues.

This clone has only a few counts. The chain joins TRBV9 to TRBJ2-3, with D possibly TRBD2 on 6 matching bases. There are 16 residues in the CDR3. With 1 base removed from V and 5 bases from J, the gap between germline ends came to 17 bases. CDR1 and CDR2 (germline): SGDLS, YYNGEE. The CDR3 bases are TGTGCCAGCAGCGTAATTGAGGGTGCGGGGCAAGATACGCAGTATTTT. Protein: CASSVIEGAGQDTQYF.

A few counts support this clone. The rearrangement uses TRBV5-1 and TRBJ1-6; 7 bases map to TRBD1. The CDR3 length is 15 residues. The ends lost 4 bases at V and 9 bases at J; junction bases unmatched: 10. CDR1 is SGHRS, CDR2 YFSETQ, per germline. The CDR3 protein is CASSPTGAQGSPLHF. The CDR3 DNA sequence: TGCGCCAGCAGCCCTACAGGGGCCCAAGGTTCACCCCTCCACTTT.

This rearrangement joins TRBV4-3 to TRBJ2-3; D remains unclear. The germline gives CDR1 LGHNA, CDR2 YSLEER. Trimming took 0 bases from V and 0 from J, leaving 7 bases between them. CDR3 length: 15 amino acids. The CDR3 is CASSQEQFSTDTQYF. In DNA, the CDR3 is TGCGCCAGCAGCCAAGAACAGTTTAGCACAGATACGCAGTATTTT.

The chain combines TRBV6-5 with TRBJ2-2; 7 bases agree with TRBD1. Germline loops: CDR1 MNHEY, CDR2 SVGAGI. The V and J ends lost 1 base and 8 bases, in that order; junction bases with no gene match: 7. The CDR3 runs to 15 residues. CDR3 nucleotide sequence: TGTGCCAGCAGTTACTTCTCAACAGGGGTGGGGGAGCTGTTTTTT. Translating gives CASSYFSTGVGELFF.

The J gene is TRBJ1-6, the V gene TRBV15, with D possibly TRBD1 on 5 matching bases. The CDR3 extends over 13 amino acids. V was cut by 3 bases and J by 10 bases, with 10 bases left in between. The germline gives CDR1 LNHNV, CDR2 YYDKDF (reference sequence). The CDR3 DNA reads TGTGCCACCAGCAGGGGGCAAGGCTCACCCCTCCACTTT. This sequence encodes CATSRGQGSPLHF.

Only one count was recorded for this clone. The genes are TRBV5-4 and TRBJ2-7, with D perhaps TRBD1 (6 bases). The V end was cut by 0 bases, the J end by 5 bases, with 12 bases between. Germline assignment: CDR1 SGHNT and CDR2 YYREEE (reference sequence). This CDR3 has 14 residues. The CDR3 protein is CASSLGAGVNEQYF. CDR3 nucleotide sequence: TGTGCCAGCAGCTTGGGGGCAGGGGTGAACGAGCAGTACTTC.

The chain joins TRBV6-5 to TRBJ1-5; 7 positions match TRBD1. CDR3 length: 15 amino acids. Per the germline V gene, CDR1 is MNHEY and CDR2 is SVGAGI. J gave up 0 bases and V 7 bases, and 6 bases lay outside the gene matches. The CDR3 bases are TGTGCCAGCATCGACAGGGCCATTAGCAATCAGCCCCAGCATTTT. Its protein is CASIDRAISNQPQHF.

V usage is TRBV4-3 and J usage is TRBJ1-4, with D possibly matching TRBD1 (5 bases). The germline V gene encodes CDR1 LGHNA and CDR2 YSLEER. The V and J ends lost 5 bases and 3 bases respectively, with 10 bases between them. There are 14 residues in the CDR3. The CDR3 sequence: CASSYRRANEKLFF. The CDR3 DNA is TGCGCCAGCAGCTACAGGAGAGCTAATGAAAAACTGTTTTTT.

This clone has a handful of counts. This sequence joins TRBV19 and TRBJ1-1; perhaps TRBD1 as D (5 bases). The germline CDR1 and CDR2 sequences are LNHDA and SQIVND (reference sequence). The germline V and J ends were trimmed by 5 bases and 0 bases, with 13 bases remaining between them. This CDR3 region has 15 residues. This CDR3 is CASSPTDSLNTEAFF. The CDR3 DNA follows: TGTGCCAGTAGTCCAACAGACAGTCTGAACACTGAAGCTTTCTTT.